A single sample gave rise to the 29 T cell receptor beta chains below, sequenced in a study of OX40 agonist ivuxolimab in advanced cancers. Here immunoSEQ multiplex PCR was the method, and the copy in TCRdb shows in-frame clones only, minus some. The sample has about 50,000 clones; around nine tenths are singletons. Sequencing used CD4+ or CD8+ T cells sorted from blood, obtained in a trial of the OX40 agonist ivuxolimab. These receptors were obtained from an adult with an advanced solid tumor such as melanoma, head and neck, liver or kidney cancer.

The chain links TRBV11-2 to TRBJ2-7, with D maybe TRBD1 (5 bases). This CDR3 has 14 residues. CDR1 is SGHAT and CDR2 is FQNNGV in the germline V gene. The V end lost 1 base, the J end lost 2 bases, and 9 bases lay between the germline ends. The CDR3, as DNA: TGTGCCAGCAGCTTAGGTTCAGGGACCTACGAGCAGTACGTC. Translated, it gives CASSLGSGTYEQYV.

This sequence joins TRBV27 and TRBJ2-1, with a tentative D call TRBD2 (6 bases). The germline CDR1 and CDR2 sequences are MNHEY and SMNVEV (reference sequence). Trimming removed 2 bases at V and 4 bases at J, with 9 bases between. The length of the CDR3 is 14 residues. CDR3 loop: CASSLGDSYNEQFF. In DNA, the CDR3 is TGTGCCAGCAGTTTAGGGGACTCTTACAATGAGCAGTTCTTC.

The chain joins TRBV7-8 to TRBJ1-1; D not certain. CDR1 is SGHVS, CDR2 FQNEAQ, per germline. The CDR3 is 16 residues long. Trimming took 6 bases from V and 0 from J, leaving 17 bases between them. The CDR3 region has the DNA TGTGCCAGCAGTCGTGGTGTCCAGGACTTGAACACTGAAGCTTTCTTT. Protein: CASSRGVQDLNTEAFF.

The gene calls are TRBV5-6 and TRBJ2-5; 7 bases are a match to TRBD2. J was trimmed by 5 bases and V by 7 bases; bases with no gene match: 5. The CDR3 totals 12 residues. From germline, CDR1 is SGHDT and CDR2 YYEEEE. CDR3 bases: TGTGCCAGCTCCGGGGGGTATGAGACCCAGTACTTC. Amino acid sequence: CASSGGYETQYF.

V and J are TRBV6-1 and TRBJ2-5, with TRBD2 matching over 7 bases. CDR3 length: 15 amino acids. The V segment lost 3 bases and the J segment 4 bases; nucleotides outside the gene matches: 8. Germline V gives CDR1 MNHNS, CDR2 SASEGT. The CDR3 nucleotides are TGTGCCAGCAGTGAGGGGCGGGGGAAGGGAGAGACCCAGTACTTC. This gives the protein CASSEGRGKGETQYF.

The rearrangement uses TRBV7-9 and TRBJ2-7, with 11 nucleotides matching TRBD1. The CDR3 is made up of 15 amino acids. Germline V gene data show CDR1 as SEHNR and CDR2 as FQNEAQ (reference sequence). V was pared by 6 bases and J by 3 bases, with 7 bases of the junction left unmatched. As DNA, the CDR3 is TGTGCCAGCAGTTACCTGGGACAGGGGGTCTACGAGCAGTACTTC. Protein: CASSYLGQGVYEQYF.

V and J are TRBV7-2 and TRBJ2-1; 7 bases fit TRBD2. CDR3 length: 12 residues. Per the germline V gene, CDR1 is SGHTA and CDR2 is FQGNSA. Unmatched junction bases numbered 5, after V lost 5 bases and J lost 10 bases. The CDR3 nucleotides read TGTGCCAGCAGCCCAAGCGGGGTGGAGCAGTTCTTC. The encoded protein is CASSPSGVEQFF.

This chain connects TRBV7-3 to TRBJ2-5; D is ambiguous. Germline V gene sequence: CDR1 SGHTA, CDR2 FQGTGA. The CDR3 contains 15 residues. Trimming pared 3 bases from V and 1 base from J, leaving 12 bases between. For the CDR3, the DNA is TGTGCCAGCAGCTTGAAAGGACGCCCCCAAGAGACCCAGTACTTC. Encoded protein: CASSLKGRPQETQYF.

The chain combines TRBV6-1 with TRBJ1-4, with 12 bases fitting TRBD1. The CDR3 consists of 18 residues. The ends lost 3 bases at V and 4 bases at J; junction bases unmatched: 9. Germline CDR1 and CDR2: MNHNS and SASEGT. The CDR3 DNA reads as TGTGCCAGCAGTGATAGATCCGGGACAGGGGGCCTTAATGAAAAACTGTTTTTT. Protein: CASSDRSGTGGLNEKLFF.

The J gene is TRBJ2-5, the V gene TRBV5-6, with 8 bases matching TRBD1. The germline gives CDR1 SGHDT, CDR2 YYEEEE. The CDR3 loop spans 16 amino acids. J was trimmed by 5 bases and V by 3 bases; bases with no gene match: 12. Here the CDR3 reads CASSYDYRGIRETQYF. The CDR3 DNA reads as TGTGCCAGCAGCTACGATTACAGGGGGATAAGGGAGACCCAGTACTTC.

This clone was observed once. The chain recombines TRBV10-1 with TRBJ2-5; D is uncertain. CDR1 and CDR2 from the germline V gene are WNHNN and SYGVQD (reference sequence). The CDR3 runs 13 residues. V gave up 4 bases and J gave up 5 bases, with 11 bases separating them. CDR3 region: CASSGITGETQYF. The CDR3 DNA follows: TGCGCCAGCAGTGGTATCACCGGCGAGACCCAGTACTTC.

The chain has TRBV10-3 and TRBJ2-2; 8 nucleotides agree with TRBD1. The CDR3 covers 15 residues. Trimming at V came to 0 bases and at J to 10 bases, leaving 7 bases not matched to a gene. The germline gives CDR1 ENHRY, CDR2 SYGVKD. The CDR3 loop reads CAISESDRGLKELFF. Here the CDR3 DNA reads TGTGCCATCAGTGAGTCCGACAGGGGCCTAAAGGAGCTGTTTTTT.

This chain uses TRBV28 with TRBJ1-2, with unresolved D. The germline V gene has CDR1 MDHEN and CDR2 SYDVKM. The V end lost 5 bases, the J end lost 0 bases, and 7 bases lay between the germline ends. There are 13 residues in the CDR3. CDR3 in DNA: TGTGCCAGCAGTCTCCTAGCTAACTATGGCTACACCTTC. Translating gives CASSLLANYGYTF.

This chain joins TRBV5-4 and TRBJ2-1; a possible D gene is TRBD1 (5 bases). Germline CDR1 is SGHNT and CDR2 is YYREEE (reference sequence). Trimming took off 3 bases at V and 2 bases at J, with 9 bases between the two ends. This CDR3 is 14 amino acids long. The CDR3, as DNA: TGTGCCAGCAGCTCCCAGGGCACCTACAATGAGCAGTTCTTC. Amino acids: CASSSQGTYNEQFF.

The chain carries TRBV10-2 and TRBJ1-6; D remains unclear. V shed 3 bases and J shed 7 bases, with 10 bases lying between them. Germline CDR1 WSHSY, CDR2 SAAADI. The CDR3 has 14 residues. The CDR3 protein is CASSEGYGNSPLHF. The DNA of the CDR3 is TGCGCCAGCAGTGAAGGATACGGAAATTCACCCCTCCACTTT.

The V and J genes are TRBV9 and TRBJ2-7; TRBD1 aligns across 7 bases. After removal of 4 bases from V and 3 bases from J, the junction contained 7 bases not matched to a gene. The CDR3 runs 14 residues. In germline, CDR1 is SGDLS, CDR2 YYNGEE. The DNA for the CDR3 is TGTGCCAGCAGCACGACGACAGGGAGCTACGAGCAGTACTTC. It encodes CASSTTTGSYEQYF.

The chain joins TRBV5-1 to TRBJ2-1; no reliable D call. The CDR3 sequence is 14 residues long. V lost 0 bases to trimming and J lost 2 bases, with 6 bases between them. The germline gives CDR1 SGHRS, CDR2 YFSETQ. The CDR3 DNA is TGCGCCAGCAGCTTGGACTTGCCCTACAATGAGCAGTTCTTC. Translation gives CASSLDLPYNEQFF.

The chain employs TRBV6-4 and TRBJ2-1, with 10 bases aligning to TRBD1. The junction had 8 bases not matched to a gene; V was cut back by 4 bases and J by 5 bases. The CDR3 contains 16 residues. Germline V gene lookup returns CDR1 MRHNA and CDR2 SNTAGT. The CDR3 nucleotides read TGTGCCAGCAGTGTTTCCCCGGGACAGGGGAACAATGAGCAGTTCTTC. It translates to CASSVSPGQGNNEQFF.

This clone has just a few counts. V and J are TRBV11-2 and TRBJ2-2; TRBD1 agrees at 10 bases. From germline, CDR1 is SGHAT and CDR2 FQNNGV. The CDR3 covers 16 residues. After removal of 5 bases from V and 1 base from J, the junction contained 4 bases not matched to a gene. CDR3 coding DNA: TGTGCCAGCAGCGAGACAGGGGGCTTGAACACCGGGGAGCTGTTTTTT. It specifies CASSETGGLNTGELFF.

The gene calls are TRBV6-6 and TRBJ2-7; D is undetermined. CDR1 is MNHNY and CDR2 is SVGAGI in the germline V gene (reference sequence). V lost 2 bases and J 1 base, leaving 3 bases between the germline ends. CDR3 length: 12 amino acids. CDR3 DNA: TGTGCCAGCAGTTACAGTTCCTACGAGCAGTACTTC. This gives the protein CASSYSSYEQYF.

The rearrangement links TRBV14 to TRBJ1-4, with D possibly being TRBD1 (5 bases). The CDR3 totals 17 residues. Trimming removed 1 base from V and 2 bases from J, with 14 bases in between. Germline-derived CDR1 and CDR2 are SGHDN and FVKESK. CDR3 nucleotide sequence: TGTGCCAGCAGCCAAGGGGGACGCGGATTTACTAATGAAAAACTGTTTTTT. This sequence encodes CASSQGGRGFTNEKLFF. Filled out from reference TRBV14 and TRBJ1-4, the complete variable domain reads EAGVTQFPSHSVIEKGQTVTLRCDPISGHDNLYWYRRVMGKEIKFLLHFVKESKQDESGMPNNRFLAERTGGTYSTLKVQPAELEDSGVYFCASSQGGRGFTNEKLFFGSGTQLSVL.

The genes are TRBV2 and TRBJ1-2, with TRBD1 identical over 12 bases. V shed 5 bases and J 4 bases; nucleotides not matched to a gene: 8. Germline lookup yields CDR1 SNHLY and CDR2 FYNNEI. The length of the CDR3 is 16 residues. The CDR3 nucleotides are TGTGCCAGCAGTCCCCCGGGACAGGGGGCGACCTATGGCTACACCTTC. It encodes CASSPPGQGATYGYTF.

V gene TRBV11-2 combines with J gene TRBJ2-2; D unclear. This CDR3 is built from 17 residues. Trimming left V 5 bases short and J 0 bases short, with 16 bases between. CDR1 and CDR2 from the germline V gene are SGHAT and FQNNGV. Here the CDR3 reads CASSRFGTDSNTGELFF. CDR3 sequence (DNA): TGTGCCAGCAGCCGATTCGGAACAGATTCGAACACCGGGGAGCTGTTTTTT.

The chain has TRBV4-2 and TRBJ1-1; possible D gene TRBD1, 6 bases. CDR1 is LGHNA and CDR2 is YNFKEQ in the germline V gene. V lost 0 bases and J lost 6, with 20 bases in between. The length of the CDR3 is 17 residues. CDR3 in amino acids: CASSQEVSRLGGAEAFF. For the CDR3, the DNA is TGTGCCAGCAGCCAAGAAGTCTCGAGGTTGGGGGGCGCTGAAGCTTTCTTT.

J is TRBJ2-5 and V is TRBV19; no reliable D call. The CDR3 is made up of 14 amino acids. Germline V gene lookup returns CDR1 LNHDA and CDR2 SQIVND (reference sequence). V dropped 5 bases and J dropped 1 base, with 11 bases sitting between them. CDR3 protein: CASSPETSQETQYF. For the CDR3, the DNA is TGTGCCAGTAGTCCCGAGACCAGCCAAGAGACCCAGTACTTC.

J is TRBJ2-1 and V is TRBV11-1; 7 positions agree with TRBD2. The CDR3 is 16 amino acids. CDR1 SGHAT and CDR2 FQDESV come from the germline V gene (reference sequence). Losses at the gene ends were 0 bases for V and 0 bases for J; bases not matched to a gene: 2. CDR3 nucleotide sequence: TGTGCCAGCAGCTTAGCGCGGGGGACCTCCTACAATGAGCAGTTCTTC. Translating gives CASSLARGTSYNEQFF.

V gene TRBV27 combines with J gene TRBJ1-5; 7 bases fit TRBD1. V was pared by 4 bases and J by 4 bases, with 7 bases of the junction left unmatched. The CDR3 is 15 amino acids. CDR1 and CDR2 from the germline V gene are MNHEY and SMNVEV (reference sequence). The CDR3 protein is CASSSGGTANQPQHF. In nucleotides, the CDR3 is TGTGCCAGCAGTTCCGGCGGGACAGCAAATCAGCCCCAGCATTTT.

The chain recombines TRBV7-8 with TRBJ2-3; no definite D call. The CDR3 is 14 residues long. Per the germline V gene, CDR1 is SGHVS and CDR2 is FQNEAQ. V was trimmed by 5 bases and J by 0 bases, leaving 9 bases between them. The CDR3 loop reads CASSARVSTDTQYF. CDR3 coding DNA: TGTGCCAGCAGCGCTAGGGTTAGCACAGATACGCAGTATTTT.

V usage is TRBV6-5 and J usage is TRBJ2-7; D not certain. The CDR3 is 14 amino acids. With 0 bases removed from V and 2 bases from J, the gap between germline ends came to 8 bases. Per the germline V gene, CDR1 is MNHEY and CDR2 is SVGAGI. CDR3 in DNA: TGTGCCAGCAGTTACTCGACCCCAGCCTACGAGCAGTACTTC. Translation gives CASSYSTPAYEQYF.